This TCR beta chain was recorded in a study of blood T cell repertoires in COVID-19. Overall study: The origin of the acute and convalescent COVID-19 samples was the United States, Italy and Spain. PBMCs, B-cell-depleted T cells, or T cells were the source of the cDNA or gDNA that made up the material.

Authors' processing steps: Cell counts per sample came from amplifying reference gene primers. Method: immunoSEQ multiplex PCR; TCRdb's copy keeps in-frame clones and lacks some. D and trimming were read from the DNA, whereas the V and J calls and clone size are those reported in that table. Among about 160,000 clones listed, around four fifths were seen once. Germline loops: CDR1 MNHEY, CDR2 SMNVEV (reference sequence). The CDR3 is 15 residues long. V lost 4 bases and J lost 0; bases outside the gene matches: 6. This clone has only one observation. The chain couples TRBV27 to TRBJ2-7; 7 bases are shared with TRBD1. This receptor was taken from a man aged 65 to 85 with acute or convalescent COVID-19. The sequenced material came from peripheral blood. The CDR3, as DNA: TGTGCCAGCAGTTCAACCGGGACAGTCTCCTACGAGCAGTACTTC. It encodes CASSSTGTVSYEQYF.